Sequencing of this TCR beta chain was carried out in a study of beta chain features in type 1 diabetes. Study overall: Age, gender, cell numbers and subset yield matched between patients and controls. General study results and limits: Type 1 diabetes patients had fewer VDJ junction insertions and more deletions.

This clone was observed a few times. What it recognizes is unknown. Expressed TCRB transcripts were sequenced because the isolated RNA had all been reverse transcribed beforehand. Each sample of naive, central memory or regulatory T cells had, on average, approximately 3.5 million reads. Sequencing was performed with immunoSEQ multiplex PCR; in TCRdb, only in-frame clones are kept and a portion is missing. The sample holds around 500,000 clones, 9.5% to 12% seen once. CDR1 is SGHAT and CDR2 is FQDESV in the germline V gene (reference sequence). There are 12 residues in the CDR3. V lost 8 bases to trimming and J lost 7 bases, with 15 bases between them. Sampling consisted of one heparinised blood draw per donor, averaging approximately 100 mL.

Sample: naive CD4+ T cells from blood. The source of this sequence is a woman aged 18-29 years in good health. The chain links TRBV11-1 to TRBJ2-7, with D possibly TRBD1 on 5 matching bases. Here the CDR3 reads CASGASSREQYF. CDR3 nucleotides: TGTGCCAGCGGGGCCTCCTCGCGGGAGCAGTACTTC.